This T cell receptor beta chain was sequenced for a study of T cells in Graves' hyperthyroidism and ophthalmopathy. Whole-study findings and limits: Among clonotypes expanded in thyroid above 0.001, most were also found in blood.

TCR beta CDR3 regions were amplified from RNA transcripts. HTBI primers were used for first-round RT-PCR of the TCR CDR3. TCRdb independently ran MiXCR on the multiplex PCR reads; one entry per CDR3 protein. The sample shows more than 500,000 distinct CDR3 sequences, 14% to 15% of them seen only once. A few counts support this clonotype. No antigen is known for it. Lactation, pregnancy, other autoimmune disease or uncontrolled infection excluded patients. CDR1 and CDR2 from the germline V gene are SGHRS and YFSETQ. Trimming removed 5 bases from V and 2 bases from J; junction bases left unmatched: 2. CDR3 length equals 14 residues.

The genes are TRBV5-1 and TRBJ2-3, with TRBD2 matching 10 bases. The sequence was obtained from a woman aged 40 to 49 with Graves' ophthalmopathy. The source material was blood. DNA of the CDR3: TGCGCCAGCAGGGGACTAGCGTACACAGATACGCAGTATTTT. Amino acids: CASRGLAYTDTQYF.